This TCR beta chain came from a study of cytotoxic CD8 clonotypes in ibrutinib-treated CLL. Study-level information: The patient breakdown showed around 10 relapsed/refractory and around 16 treatment-naive cases, with fewer than 18 IGHV unmutated.

Sequencing used immunoSEQ multiplex PCR; TCRdb keeps in-frame clones, though not all of them. The sample holds tens of thousands of clones, 45% to 65% seen once. Study findings and constraints: Clonality went higher at ibrutinib response and then dropped back toward baseline at progression. Baseline clonality exceeded age-matched healthy donors and tracked circulating CD8+ T-cell counts.

There are 15 residues in the CDR3. V was shortened by 0 bases and J by 2 bases, with 9 bases between the two germline ends. Per the germline V gene, CDR1 is SGHRS and CDR2 is YFSETQ. This clone was observed a handful of times. What it binds is not known. Other DNA sequences within the sample encode an identical CDR3. The source of around 1.9 micrograms of genomic DNA for TCR beta libraries was cryopreserved PBMCs. The TCR was taken from a human donor with chronic lymphocytic leukemia. The sample was PBMCs, taken before ibrutinib treatment. The chain carries TRBV5-1 and TRBJ2-1; possible D gene TRBD2, 5 bases. The CDR3 DNA reads TGCGCCAGCAGCTTGGAAGGGAGTCCCTACAATGAGCAGTTCTTC. Amino acids: CASSLEGSPYNEQFF.